Here is one TCR beta chain with its context. Sorted-subset replicate PCR reactions were performed with approximately 0.2 ug DNA, corresponding to roughly 31,000 T cell genomes. The repertoire was sequenced with immunoSEQ multiplex PCR; TCRdb's copy has only in-frame clones and lacks some. Among about 800,000 clones, roughly 96% were seen once, and the ten largest hold less than 0.25%. CDR1 SQVTM and CDR2 ANQGSEA come from the germline V gene. This CDR3 has 11 residues. The germline V and J ends were trimmed by 4 bases and 5 bases, with 8 bases remaining between them. This entry comes from a study of shared clonotypes between healthy human individuals. Cells designated naive CD8 were CD45RO-negative and were positively selected for CCR7, with terminally differentiated effector memory CD45RA+ cells excluded. Free of recent acute infections or vaccinations, the donors were healthy HIV-negative adults. The donors, all of them Caucasian adults, lived in Nashville, Tennessee.

Sequencing was performed on naive CD8+ T cells sorted from blood. This receptor was identified in a man aged 25 to 45 in good health. This sequence joins TRBV29-1 and TRBJ1-1; D perhaps matches TRBD1 (5 bases). The CDR3 nucleotides read TGCAGCGTTGTTGGGGGAACTGAAGCTTTCTTT. It specifies CSVVGGTEAFF.